Presented here are 11 T cell receptor beta chains from one specimen sequenced in a study of blood T cell repertoires in COVID-19. Assay used: immunoSEQ multiplex PCR; TCRdb lists only in-frame clones, some missing. The sample contains hundreds of thousands of clones, 70% to 90% of which appear only once. The sequenced material came from PBMCs or T cells enriched from blood (not recorded which). These TCRs come from a young woman with acute COVID-19.

The gene calls are TRBV4-1 and TRBJ2-7; TRBD2 aligns across 14 bases. After removal of 3 bases from V and 9 bases from J, the junction contained 7 bases not matched to a gene. The CDR3 covers 15 residues. Germline V lookup: CDR1 MGHRA, CDR2 YSYEKL. This CDR3 is CASSHGTSGGLGQYF. The DNA of the CDR3 is TGCGCCAGCAGCCATGGGACTAGCGGGGGCCTCGGGCAGTACTTC.

This clone was recorded only once. This rearrangement joins TRBV7-8 to TRBJ2-7; possibly TRBD2 for D (7 bases). The CDR3 has 15 amino acids. The V end lost 6 bases, the J end lost 5 bases, and 20 bases lay between the germline ends. The germline V gene encodes CDR1 SGHVS and CDR2 FQNEAQ. The CDR3 loop reads CASSSAGGTRDEQYF. The CDR3, as DNA: TGTGCCAGCAGTTCCGCCGGGGGGACACGCGACGAGCAGTACTTC.

V is TRBV5-1 and J is TRBJ1-2, with D unclear. V dropped 4 bases and J dropped 0 bases, with 7 bases sitting between them. The CDR3 length is 13 residues. Germline V lookup: CDR1 SGHRS, CDR2 YFSETQ. The CDR3 spells CASSPTSNYGYTF. The CDR3 region has the DNA TGCGCCAGCAGCCCCACATCTAACTATGGCTACACCTTC.

The gene calls are TRBV7-9 and TRBJ2-5, with no clear D. CDR1 and CDR2 from the germline V gene are SEHNR and FQNEAQ (reference sequence). The CDR3 has 14 residues. Trimming cost V 3 bases and J 2 bases, with 10 bases left between them. The CDR3 nucleotides read TGTGCCAGCAGCTTTGTGCGAGAACAAGAGACCCAGTACTTC. It specifies CASSFVREQETQYF.

This clone has only a few counts. The V and J genes are TRBV4-3 and TRBJ1-6; unclear D gene. CDR1 is LGHNA, CDR2 YSLEER, per germline. V was pared by 0 bases and J by 4 bases, with 7 bases between. The CDR3 length is 15 residues. The CDR3 coding sequence is TGCGCCAGCAGCCAAGATCAGGCTTATAATTCACCCCTCCACTTT. It codes for CASSQDQAYNSPLHF.

The rearrangement links TRBV30 to TRBJ2-3, with 8 nucleotides matching TRBD2. The V segment lost 0 bases and the J segment 8 bases; nucleotides outside the gene matches: 7. The length of the CDR3 is 14 residues. Germline V lookup: CDR1 GTSNPN, CDR2 SVGIG (reference sequence). The CDR3 DNA reads as TGTGCCTGGAGTGTAACCGATCGGGGGGGTACGCAGTATTTT. Translated, it gives CAWSVTDRGGTQYF. The whole variable domain, remainder taken from reference TRBV30 and TRBJ2-3, is SQTIHQWPATLVQPVGSPLSLECTVEGTSNPNLYWYRQAAGRGLQLLFYSVGIGQISSEVPQNLSASRPQDRQFILSSKKLLLSDSGFYLCAWSVTDRGGTQYFGPGTRLTVL.

This clone showed up just once. This chain links TRBV27 with TRBJ1-2; 9 bases line up with TRBD1. Germline-derived CDR1 and CDR2 are MNHEY and SMNVEV (reference sequence). J was trimmed by 11 bases and V by 6 bases; bases with no gene match: 10. The CDR3 length is 13 residues. The CDR3 nucleotides read TGTGCCAGCAGCCTGGGCGGGACAGGGCGGTACACCTTC. This encodes CASSLGGTGRYTF.

In this sample, this clone turned up a few times. V and J are TRBV11-2 and TRBJ1-5; no definite D call. CDR3 length equals 13 residues. The germline gives CDR1 SGHAT, CDR2 FQNNGV. V was pared by 0 bases and J by 6 bases, with 6 bases between. CDR3 sequence: CASSLDVSQPQHF. Written as DNA, the CDR3 is TGTGCCAGCAGCTTAGATGTCAGTCAGCCCCAGCATTTT.

V usage is TRBV5-1 and J usage is TRBJ1-3; unclear D gene. The CDR3 extends over 14 amino acids. Looked up from germline, CDR1 is SGHRS and CDR2 is YFSETQ. The V end was cut by 0 bases, the J end by 0 bases, with 4 bases between. In DNA form, the CDR3 reads TGCGCCAGCAGCTTGGGACACTCTGGAAACACCATATATTTT. Translated, it gives CASSLGHSGNTIYF.

This CDR3 is CASSQDGTDNQPQHF. In nucleotides, the CDR3 is TGCGCCAGCAGCCAAGACGGGACAGACAATCAGCCCCAGCATTTT. The rearrangement uses TRBV4-3 and TRBJ1-5, with 7 bases lining up with TRBD1. Germline loops: CDR1 LGHNA, CDR2 YSLEER. V gave up 0 bases and J gave up 3 bases; unmatched junction bases: 2. The CDR3 is 15 residues long.

This clone was recorded a few times. The rearrangement uses TRBV19 and TRBJ1-1, with 7 bases identical to TRBD1. V gave up 8 bases and J gave up 9 bases; unmatched junction bases: 12. The germline V gene has CDR1 LNHDA and CDR2 SQIVND (reference sequence). There are 13 residues in the CDR3. The CDR3 loop is CASGRQGDPKAFF. In DNA form, the CDR3 reads TGTGCCAGTGGGCGACAGGGTGATCCGAAAGCTTTCTTT.